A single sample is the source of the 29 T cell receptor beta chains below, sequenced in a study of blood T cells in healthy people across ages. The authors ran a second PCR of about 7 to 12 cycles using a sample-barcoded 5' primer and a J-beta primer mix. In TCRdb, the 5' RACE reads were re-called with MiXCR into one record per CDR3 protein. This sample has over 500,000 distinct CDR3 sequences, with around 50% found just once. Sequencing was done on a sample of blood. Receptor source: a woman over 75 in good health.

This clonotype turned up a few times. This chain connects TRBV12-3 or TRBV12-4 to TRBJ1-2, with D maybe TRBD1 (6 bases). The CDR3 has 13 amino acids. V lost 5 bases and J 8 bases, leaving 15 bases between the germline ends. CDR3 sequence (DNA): TGTGCCAGCAGTGTGTCCAGGGGTGAAGGCTACACCTTC. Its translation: CASSVSRGEGYTF.

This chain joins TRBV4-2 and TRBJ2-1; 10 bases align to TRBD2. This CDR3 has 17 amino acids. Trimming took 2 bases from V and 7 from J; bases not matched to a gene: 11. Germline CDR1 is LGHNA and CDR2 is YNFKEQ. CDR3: CASSQSPGLAFMNEQFF. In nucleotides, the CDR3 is TGTGCCAGCAGCCAATCACCGGGACTAGCGTTTATGAATGAGCAGTTCTTC.

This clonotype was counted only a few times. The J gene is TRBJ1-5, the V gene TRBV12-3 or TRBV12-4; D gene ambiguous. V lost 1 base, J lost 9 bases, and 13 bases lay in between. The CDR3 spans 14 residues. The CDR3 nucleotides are TGTGCCAGCAGTTTAGGGGTCCCCGGCGCGCCCCAGCATTTT. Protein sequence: CASSLGVPGAPQHF.

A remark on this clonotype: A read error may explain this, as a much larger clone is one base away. The CDR3 here is CSASRDRGTDTQYF. The CDR3 DNA sequence: TGCAGTGCTAGCAGGGACAGGGGCACAGATACGCAGTATTTT. This chain connects TRBV20-1 to TRBJ2-3; 9 positions match TRBD1. The germline V gene has CDR1 DFQATT and CDR2 SNEGSKA (reference sequence). V shed 3 bases and J 1 base; nucleotides not matched to a gene: 2. This CDR3 region has 14 residues.

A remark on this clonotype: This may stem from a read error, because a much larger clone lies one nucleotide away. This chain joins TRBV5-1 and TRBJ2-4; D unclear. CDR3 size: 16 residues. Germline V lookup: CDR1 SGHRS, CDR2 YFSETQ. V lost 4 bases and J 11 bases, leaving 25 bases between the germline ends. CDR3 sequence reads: CASSPAARALGNVQYF. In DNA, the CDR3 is TGCGCCAGCAGCCCGGCTGCCCGGGCCCTGGGGAACGTTCAGTACTTC.

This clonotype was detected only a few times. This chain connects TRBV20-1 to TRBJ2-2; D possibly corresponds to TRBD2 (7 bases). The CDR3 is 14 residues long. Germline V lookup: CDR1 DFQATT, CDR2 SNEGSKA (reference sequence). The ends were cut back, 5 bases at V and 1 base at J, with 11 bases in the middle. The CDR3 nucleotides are TGCAGTGCTCTAAGGGGGGGGAACACCGGGGAGCTGTTTTTT. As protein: CSALRGGNTGELFF.

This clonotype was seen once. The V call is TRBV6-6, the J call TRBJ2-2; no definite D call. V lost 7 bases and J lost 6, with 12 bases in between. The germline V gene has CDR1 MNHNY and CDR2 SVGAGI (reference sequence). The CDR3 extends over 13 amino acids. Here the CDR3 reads CASIAFFPGELFF. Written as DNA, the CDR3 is TGTGCCAGCATCGCATTTTTTCCCGGGGAGCTGTTTTTT.

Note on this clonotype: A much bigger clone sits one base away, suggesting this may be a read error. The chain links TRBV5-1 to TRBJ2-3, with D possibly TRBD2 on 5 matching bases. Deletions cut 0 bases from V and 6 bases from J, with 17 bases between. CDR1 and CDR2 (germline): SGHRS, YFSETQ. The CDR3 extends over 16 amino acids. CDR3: CASSLAPGTRGDTQYF. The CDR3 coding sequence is TGCGCCAGCAGCTTGGCCCCGGGAACCCGTGGGGATACGCAGTATTTT.

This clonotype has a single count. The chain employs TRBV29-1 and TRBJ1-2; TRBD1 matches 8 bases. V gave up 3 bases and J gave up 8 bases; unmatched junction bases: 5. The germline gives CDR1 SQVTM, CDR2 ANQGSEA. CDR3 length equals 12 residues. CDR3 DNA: TGCAGCGTTGAGGTGGCAGGGGGCGGCTACACCTTC. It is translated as CSVEVAGGGYTF.

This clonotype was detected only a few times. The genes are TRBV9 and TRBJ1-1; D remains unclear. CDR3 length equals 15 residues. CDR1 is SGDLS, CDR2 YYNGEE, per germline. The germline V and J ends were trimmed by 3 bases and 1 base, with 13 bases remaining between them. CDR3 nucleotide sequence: TGTGCCAGCAGCGGAGAAGGGAACTGGAACACTGAAGCTTTCTTT. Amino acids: CASSGEGNWNTEAFF.

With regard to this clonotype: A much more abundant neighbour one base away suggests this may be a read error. The CDR3 bases are TGTGCCAGCAGCTCGAGGGGGGGACAGGGACAATCTGGGGCCAACGTCCTGACTTTC. Protein sequence: CASSSRGGQGQSGANVLTF. J is TRBJ2-6 and V is TRBV9; TRBD1 agrees at 9 bases. This CDR3 has 19 amino acids. Germline CDR1 is SGDLS and CDR2 is YYNGEE. J gave up 1 base and V 4 bases, and 12 bases lay outside the gene matches.

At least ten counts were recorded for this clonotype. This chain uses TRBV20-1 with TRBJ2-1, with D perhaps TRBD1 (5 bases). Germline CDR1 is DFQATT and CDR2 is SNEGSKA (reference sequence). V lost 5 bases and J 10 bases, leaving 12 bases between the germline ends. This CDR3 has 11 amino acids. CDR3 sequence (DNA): TGCAGTGCTGGCAGGGCGGCGGAGCAGTTCTTC. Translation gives CSAGRAAEQFF.

The CDR3 DNA sequence: TGTGCCAGCAATCCTGGACAGGACTACGAGCAGTACTTC. Its protein product is CASNPGQDYEQYF. V and J are TRBV7-9 and TRBJ2-7; 7 bases fit TRBD1. This CDR3 is built from 13 residues. V shed 7 bases, J shed 3 bases, and the junction held 6 bases outside the gene matches. Germline V CDR1 and CDR2: SEHNR, FQNEAQ (reference sequence).

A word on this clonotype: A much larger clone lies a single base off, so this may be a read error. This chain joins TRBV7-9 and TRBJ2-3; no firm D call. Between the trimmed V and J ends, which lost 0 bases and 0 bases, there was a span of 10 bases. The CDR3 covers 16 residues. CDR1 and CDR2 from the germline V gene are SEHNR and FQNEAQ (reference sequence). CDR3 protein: CASSLAGVPSTDTQYF. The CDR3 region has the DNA TGTGCCAGCAGCTTAGCTGGAGTCCCTAGCACAGATACGCAGTATTTT. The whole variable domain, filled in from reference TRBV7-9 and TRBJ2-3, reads DTGVSQNPRHKITKRGQNVTFRCDPISEHNRLYWYRQTLGQGPEFLTYFQNEAQLEKSRLLSDRFSAERPKGSFSTLEIQRTEQGDSAMYLCASSLAGVPSTDTQYFGPGTRLTVL.

The CDR3 DNA sequence: TGTGCCAGCAGCCGAACTGGGGCCGGGGAGCTGTTTTTT. Protein product: CASSRTGAGELFF. The chain recombines TRBV28 with TRBJ2-2; D gene uncertain. V gave up 6 bases and J gave up 6 bases, with 11 bases separating them. This CDR3 region has 13 residues. The germline V gene encodes CDR1 MDHEN and CDR2 SYDVKM.

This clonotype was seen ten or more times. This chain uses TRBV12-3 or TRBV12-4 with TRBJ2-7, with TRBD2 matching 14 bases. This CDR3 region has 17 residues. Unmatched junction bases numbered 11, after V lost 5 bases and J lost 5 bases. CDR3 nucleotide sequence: TGTGCCAGCAGTCCCGGGACTAGCGGGAGTTTCGGGAACGAGCAGTACTTC. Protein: CASSPGTSGSFGNEQYF.

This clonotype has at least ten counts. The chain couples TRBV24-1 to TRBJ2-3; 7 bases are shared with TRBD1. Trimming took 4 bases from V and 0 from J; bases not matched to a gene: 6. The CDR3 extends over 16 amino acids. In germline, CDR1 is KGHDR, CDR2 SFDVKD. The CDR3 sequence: CATSDIGQASTDTQYF. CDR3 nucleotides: TGTGCCACCAGTGACATCGGACAGGCTAGCACAGATACGCAGTATTTT.

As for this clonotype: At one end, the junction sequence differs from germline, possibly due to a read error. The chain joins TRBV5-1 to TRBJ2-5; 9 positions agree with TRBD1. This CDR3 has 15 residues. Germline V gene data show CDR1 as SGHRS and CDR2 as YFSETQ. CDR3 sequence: CASSDTGGAPIATRF. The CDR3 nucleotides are TGCGCCAGCAGCGATACAGGGGGCGCGCCGATTGCAACACGGTTC.

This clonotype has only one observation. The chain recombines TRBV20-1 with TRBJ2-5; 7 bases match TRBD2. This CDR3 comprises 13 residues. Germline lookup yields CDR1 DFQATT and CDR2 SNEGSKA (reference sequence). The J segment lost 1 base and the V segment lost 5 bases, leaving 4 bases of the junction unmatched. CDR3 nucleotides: TGCAGTGCTCCCTGGGAGGGCCAAGAGACCCAGTACTTC. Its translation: CSAPWEGQETQYF.

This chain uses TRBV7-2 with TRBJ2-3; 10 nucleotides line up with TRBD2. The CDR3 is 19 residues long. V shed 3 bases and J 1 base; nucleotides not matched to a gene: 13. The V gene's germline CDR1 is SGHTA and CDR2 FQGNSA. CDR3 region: CASSFCPAGGAGGTDTQYF. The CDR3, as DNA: TGTGCCAGCAGCTTCTGCCCAGCGGGAGGGGCCGGTGGCACAGATACGCAGTATTTT.

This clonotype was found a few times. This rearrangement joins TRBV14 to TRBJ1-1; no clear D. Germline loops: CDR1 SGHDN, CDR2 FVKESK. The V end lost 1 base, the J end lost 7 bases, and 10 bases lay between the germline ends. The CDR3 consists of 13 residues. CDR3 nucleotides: TGTGCCAGCAGCCAAGTAAACGATCTTGAAGCTTTCTTT. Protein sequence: CASSQVNDLEAFF.

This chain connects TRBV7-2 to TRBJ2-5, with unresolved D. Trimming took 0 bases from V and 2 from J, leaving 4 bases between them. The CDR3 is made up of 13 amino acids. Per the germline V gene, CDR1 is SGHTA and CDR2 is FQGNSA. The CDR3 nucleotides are TGTGCCAGCAGCTTAGCTTGGCAAGAGACCCAGTACTTC. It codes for CASSLAWQETQYF.

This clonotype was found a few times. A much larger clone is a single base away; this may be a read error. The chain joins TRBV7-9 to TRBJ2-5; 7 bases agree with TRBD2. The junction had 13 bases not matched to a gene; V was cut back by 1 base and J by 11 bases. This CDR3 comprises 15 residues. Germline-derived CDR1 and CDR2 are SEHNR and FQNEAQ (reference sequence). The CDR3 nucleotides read TGTGCCAGCAGCTTAGTTGTGGGAGGGAAGAATGAGCAGTACTTC. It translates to CASSLVVGGKNEQYF.

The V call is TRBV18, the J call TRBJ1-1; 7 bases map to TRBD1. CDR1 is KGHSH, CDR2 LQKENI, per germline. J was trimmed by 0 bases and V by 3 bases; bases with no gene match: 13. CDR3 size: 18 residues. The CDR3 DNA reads TGTGCCAGCTCACCTAATGGGCGCCGGGGGACAGTGAACACTGAAGCTTTCTTT. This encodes CASSPNGRRGTVNTEAFF.

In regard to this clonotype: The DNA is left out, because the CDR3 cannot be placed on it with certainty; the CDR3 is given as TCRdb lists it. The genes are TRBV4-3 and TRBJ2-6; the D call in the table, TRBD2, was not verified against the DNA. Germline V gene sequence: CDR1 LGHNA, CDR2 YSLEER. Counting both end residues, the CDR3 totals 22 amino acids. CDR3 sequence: CASSQELWGAGTASSGANVPTF.

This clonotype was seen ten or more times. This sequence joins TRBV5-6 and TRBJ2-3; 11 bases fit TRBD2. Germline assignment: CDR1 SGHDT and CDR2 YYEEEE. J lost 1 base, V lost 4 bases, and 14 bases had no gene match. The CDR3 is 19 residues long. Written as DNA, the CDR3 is TGTGCCAGCAGCGGCCTCCTAGCGGGGGGCCTAATAGGCACAGATACGCAGTATTTT. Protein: CASSGLLAGGLIGTDTQYF.

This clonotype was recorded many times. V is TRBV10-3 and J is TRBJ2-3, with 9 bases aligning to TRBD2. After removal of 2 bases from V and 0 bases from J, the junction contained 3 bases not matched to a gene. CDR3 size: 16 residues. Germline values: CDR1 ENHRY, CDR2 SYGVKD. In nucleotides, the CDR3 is TGTGCCATCAGTGAGCTAGCGGGGACTAGCACAGATACGCAGTATTTT. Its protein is CAISELAGTSTDTQYF.

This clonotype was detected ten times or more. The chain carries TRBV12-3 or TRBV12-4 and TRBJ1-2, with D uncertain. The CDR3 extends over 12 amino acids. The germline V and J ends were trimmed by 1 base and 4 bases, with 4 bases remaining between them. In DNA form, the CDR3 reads TGTGCCAGCAGTTTAGATTCCTATGGCTACACCTTC. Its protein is CASSLDSYGYTF.

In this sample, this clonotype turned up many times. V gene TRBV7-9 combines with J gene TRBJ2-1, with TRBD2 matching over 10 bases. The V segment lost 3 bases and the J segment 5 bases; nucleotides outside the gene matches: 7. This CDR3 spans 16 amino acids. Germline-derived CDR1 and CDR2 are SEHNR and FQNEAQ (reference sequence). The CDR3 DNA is TGTGCCAGCAGCTTGAGCCTAGCGGGAGCTAACAATGAGCAGTTCTTC. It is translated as CASSLSLAGANNEQFF.